This TCR beta chain was sequenced during a study of T cells in narcolepsy. Study information: Patients with NT1 or NT2 and healthy control donors were enrolled. Study outcomes and limitations: Blood of same and different patients, but not healthy controls, reportedly held recurring autoreactive clonotypes. Comparing one patient's CSF and blood CD4+ clonotypes highlighted HCRT- and TRIB2-specific autoreactive clonotypes.

As concerns this clone: Its antigen is as yet unknown.

This CDR3 region has 15 residues. Germline assignment: CDR1 MNHEY and CDR2 SMNVEV (reference sequence). The V gene lost 4 bases and the J gene lost 5 bases, with 14 bases spanning the gap. Clones were sequenced by immunoSEQ multiplex PCR, and TCRdb holds only the in-frame ones, with some missing. The table records 25,000 to 35,000 clones, less than 85% of them present only once. The clonotype comes from a human donor in good health. This chain joins TRBV27 and TRBJ2-2, with D uncertain. Sample: memory (CD45RA-) CD4+ T cells from blood. This CDR3 is CASSSRPIYTGELFF. In nucleotides, the CDR3 is TGTGCCAGCAGTTCCCGGCCGATATATACCGGGGAGCTGTTTTTT.